This T cell receptor (beta chain) was recovered during a study of shared clonotypes between healthy human individuals. In its sample, this clone was seen once. TCRdb's copy holds only in-frame clones and misses some; the assay was immunoSEQ multiplex PCR. The sample records around 1.5 million clones, around 98% being singletons. In germline, CDR1 is SGHRS, CDR2 YFSETQ. The CDR3 length is 16 residues. V lost 1 base, J lost 5 bases, and 5 bases stayed unmatched. Sequenced: naive CD4+ T cells sorted from blood. Subset here: CD45RA+ positively selected. The V gene is TRBV5-1, the J gene TRBJ2-2; 10 nucleotides agree with TRBD2. The sequence was obtained from a young man in good health. Here the CDR3 DNA reads TGCGCCAGCAGCTTGTCGAGCGGGAGGGGAACCGGGGAGCTGTTTTTT. It encodes CASSLSSGRGTGELFF.